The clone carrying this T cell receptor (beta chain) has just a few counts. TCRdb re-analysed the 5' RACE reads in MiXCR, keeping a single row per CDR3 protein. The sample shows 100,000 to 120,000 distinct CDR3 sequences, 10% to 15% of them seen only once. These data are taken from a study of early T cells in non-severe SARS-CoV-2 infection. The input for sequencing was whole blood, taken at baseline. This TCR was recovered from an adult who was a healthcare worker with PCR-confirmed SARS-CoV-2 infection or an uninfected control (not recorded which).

The CDR3 DNA reads as TGTGCCAGCAGTAACGGGGGAAGCGGGTCCTACGAGCAGTACTTC. Its protein product is CASSNGGSGSYEQYF. The rearrangement links TRBV2 to TRBJ2-7, with D tentatively TRBD2 (6 bases). CDR1 is SNHLY, CDR2 FYNNEI, per germline. The CDR3 has 15 residues. With 5 bases removed from V and 1 base from J, the gap between germline ends came to 15 bases. Full variable domain (rest looked up from reference TRBV2 and TRBJ2-7): EPEVTQTPSHQVTQMGQEVILRCVPISNHLYFYWYRQILGQKVEFLVSFYNNEISEKSEIFDDQFSVERPDGSNFTLKIRSTKLEDSAMYFCASSNGGSGSYEQYFGPGTRLTVT.